This paragraph reports one T cell receptor (beta chain). The antigen is undetermined. These data are taken from a study of Ad26.COV2.S vaccination and SARS-CoV-2 variants. Turning to the study itself: Ad26.COV2.S arm of COV1001 included the donor.

The study, taken as a whole, reports: The TCR breadth and depth analyses may have understated or missed part of the total T cell responses.

The repertoire was sequenced with immunoSEQ multiplex PCR; TCRdb's copy has only in-frame clones and lacks some. The sample lists roughly 500,000 clones, approximately 88% occurring once. Treatment specified: about 20 received Ad26.COV2.S at low or high dose, single or two shots; about 5 received placebo; per-sample allocation not given. It was on day 63 after the first vaccine or placebo injection that samples were taken. It was Wuhan-strain SARS-CoV-2 spike that the Ad26 vaccine vector expressed. The CDR3 runs 15 residues. Germline values: CDR1 MDHEN, CDR2 SYDVKM. V lost 5 bases and J 3 bases, leaving 13 bases between the germline ends.

This chain links TRBV28 with TRBJ1-4; D unclear. This clonotype originated in a person between 18 and 60 years old who received the Ad26.COV2.S COVID-19 vaccine or a placebo. The source was peripheral blood, collected in a trial of Ad26.COV2.S vaccine versus placebo. The CDR3 DNA follows: TGTGCCAGCAGTGGCCATAGCGATGCTAATGAAAAACTGTTTTTT. This sequence encodes CASSGHSDANEKLFF. Complete variable domain (other parts from reference TRBV28 and TRBJ1-4): DVKVTQSSRYLVKRTGEKVFLECVQDMDHENMFWYRQDPGLGLRLIYFSYDVKMKEKGDIPEGYSVSREKKERFSLILESASTNQTSMYLCASSGHSDANEKLFFGSGTQLSVL.